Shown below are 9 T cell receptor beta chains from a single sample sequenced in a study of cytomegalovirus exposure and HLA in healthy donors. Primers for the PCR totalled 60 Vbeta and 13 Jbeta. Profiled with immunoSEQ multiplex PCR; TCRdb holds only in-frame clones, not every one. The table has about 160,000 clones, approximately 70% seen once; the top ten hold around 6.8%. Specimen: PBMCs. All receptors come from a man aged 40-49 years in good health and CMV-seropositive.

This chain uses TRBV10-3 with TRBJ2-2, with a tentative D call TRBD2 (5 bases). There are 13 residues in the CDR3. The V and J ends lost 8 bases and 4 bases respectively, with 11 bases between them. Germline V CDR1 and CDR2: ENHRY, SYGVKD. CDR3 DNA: TGTGCCATCGAGGGCGGTTTCACCGGGGAGCTGTTTTTT. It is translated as CAIEGGFTGELFF.

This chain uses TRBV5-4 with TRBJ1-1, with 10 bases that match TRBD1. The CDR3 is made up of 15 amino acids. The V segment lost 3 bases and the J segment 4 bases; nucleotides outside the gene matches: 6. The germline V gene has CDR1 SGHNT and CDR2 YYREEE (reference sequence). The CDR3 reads CASSSTGGAPTEAFF. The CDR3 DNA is TGTGCCAGCAGCTCGACAGGGGGCGCCCCCACTGAAGCTTTCTTT.

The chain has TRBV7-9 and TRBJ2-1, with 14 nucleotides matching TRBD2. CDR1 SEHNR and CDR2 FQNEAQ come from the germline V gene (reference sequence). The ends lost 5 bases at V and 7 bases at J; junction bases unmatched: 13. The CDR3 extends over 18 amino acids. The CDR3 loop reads CASSPRTSGGLFGNEQFF. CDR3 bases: TGTGCCAGCAGCCCACGGACTAGCGGGGGGCTCTTTGGAAATGAGCAGTTCTTC.

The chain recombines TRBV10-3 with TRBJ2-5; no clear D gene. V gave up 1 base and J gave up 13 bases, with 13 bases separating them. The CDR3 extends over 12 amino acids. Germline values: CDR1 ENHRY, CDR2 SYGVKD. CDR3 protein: CAISEFWPDMYF. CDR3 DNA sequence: TGTGCCATCAGTGAGTTCTGGCCAGATATGTACTTC.

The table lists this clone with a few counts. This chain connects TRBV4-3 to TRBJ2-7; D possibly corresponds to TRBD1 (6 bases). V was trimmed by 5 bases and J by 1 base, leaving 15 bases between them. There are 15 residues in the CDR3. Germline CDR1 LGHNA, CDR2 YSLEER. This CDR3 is CASSEGVAASYEQYF. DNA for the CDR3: TGCGCCAGCAGCGAGGGGGTCGCGGCTTCCTACGAGCAGTACTTC.

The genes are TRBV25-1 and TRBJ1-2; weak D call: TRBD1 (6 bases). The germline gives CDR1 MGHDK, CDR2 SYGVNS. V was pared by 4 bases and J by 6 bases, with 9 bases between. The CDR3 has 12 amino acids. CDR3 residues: CASSGAGDGYTF. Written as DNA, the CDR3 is TGTGCCAGCAGTGGGGCAGGGGATGGCTACACCTTC.

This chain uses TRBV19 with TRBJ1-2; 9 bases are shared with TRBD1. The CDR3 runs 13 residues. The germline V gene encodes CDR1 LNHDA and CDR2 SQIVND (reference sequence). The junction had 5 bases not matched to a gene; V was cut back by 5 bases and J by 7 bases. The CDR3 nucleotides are TGTGCCAGTAGTTCACAGGGGGCGGGTGGCTACACCTTC. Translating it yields CASSSQGAGGYTF.

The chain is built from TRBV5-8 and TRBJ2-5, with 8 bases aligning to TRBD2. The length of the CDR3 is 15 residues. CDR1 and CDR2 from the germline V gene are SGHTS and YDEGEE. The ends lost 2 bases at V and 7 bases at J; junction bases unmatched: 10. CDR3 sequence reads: CASSLAGGGRRTQYF. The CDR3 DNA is TGTGCCAGCAGCTTAGCGGGCGGGGGGAGAAGGACCCAGTACTTC.

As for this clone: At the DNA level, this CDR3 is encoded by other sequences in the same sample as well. Here the CDR3 reads CASSSPNQPQHF. CDR3 nucleotides: TGTGCCAGCAGCTCCCCTAATCAGCCCCAGCATTTT. V usage is TRBV7-2 and J usage is TRBJ1-5; no clear D. The V end lost 4 bases, the J end lost 4 bases, and 5 bases lay between the germline ends. The germline gives CDR1 SGHTA, CDR2 FQGNSA. This CDR3 region has 12 residues.